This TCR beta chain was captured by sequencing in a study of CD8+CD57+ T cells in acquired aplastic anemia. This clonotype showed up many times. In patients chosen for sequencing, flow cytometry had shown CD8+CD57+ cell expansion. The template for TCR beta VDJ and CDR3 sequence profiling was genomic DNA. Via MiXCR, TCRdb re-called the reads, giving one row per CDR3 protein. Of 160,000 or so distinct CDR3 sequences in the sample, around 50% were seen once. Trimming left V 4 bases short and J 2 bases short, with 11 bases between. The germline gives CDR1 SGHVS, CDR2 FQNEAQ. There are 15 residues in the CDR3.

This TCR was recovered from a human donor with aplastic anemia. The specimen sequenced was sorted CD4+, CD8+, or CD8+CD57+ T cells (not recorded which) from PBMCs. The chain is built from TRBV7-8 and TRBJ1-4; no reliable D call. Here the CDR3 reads CASSSVGPTNEKLFF. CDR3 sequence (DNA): TGTGCCAGCAGCTCCGTCGGCCCCACTAATGAAAAACTGTTTTTT.